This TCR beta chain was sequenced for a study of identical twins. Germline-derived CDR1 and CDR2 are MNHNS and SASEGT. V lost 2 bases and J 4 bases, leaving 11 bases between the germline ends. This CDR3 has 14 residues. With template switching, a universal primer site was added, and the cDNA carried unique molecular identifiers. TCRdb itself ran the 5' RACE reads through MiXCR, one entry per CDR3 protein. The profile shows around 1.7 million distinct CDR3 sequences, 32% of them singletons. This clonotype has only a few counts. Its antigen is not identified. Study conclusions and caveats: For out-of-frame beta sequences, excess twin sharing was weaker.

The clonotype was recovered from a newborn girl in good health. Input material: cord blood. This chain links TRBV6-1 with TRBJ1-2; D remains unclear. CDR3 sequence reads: CASSESRQLYGYTF. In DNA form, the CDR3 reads TGTGCCAGCAGTGAAAGTCGGCAGCTCTATGGCTACACCTTC.